One T cell receptor (beta chain) is described in this entry. Assay used: immunoSEQ multiplex PCR; TCRdb lists only in-frame clones, some missing. Here the sample spans 650,000 to 950,000 clones, 70% to 90% being singletons. The CDR3 loop spans 15 amino acids. Germline trimming cut 4 bases from V and 8 bases from J; bases unmatched to any gene: 9. Germline V gives CDR1 PRHDT, CDR2 FYEKMQ (reference sequence). The data derive from a study of shared T cell receptors in the human thymus. The sample was also reused in another study, on human thymus T cells. In that study: Obtained as resections during corrective heart surgery, the thymus tissue was then studied. Biased V and J segment usage appeared in thymus and peripheral blood.

Specimen: thymocytes. The sequence was obtained from a girl under three years old with a congenital heart defect. The J gene is TRBJ2-1, the V gene TRBV13, with 9 bases identical to TRBD2. The CDR3 nucleotides are TGTGCCAGCAGCTCACTAGCGGGTGGGCTTGATGAGCAGTTCTTC. Protein: CASSSLAGGLDEQFF.